This T cell receptor beta chain was found in a study of blood T cell repertoires in COVID-19. Study in general: Acute-phase and convalescent COVID-19 samples originated in the United States, Italy and Spain.

The table came from immunoSEQ multiplex PCR; TCRdb's copy has only in-frame clones and leaves some out. This table has about 50,000 clones, about 82% appearing once. This CDR3 spans 12 amino acids. V lost 8 bases, J lost 7 bases, and 2 bases stayed unmatched. Germline V CDR1 and CDR2: GTSNPN, SVGIG (reference sequence). This receptor was taken from a woman aged 60 to 75 with acute or convalescent COVID-19. The V call is TRBV30, the J call TRBJ1-6, with TRBD1 identical over 10 bases. Sequencing was done on a sample of peripheral blood. The CDR3 region is CAMGQGNSPLHF. As DNA, the CDR3 is TGTGCCATGGGACAGGGGAATTCACCCCTCCACTTT.